This section outlines one TCR beta chain sequence together with its context. Its cognate antigen is unknown. The data stem from a study of CD8+ T cells in alopecia areata. Study background: Severity of treated patients was scored by affected scalp percentage.

General study points: Between patients, shared TCR sequences were less clear than in mice. This was possibly due in part to HLA diversity in the patient population.

It was cDNA, reverse transcribed from extracted RNA, that served as the sequencing template. Clones were sequenced by immunoSEQ multiplex PCR, and TCRdb holds only the in-frame ones, with some missing. The profile shows a few hundred thousand clones, 60% of them singletons. Treatment here: oral pan-JAK inhibitor, 5-10 mg twice daily. There are 14 residues in the CDR3. The trim removed 4 bases at V and 3 bases at J, leaving 6 bases unmatched. Germline V lookup: CDR1 SQVTM, CDR2 ANQGSEA. The chain uses TRBV29-1 and TRBJ2-3; 8 positions agree with TRBD2. The starting material was CD4+ T cells sorted from blood, obtained around week 53, from a patient treated with tofacitinib. The clonotype was recovered from a human donor with alopecia areata. CDR3 DNA: TGCAGCGTTGTGCGCGGGGGGCCTACAGATACGCAGTATTTT. Translation gives CSVVRGGPTDTQYF.